This T cell receptor beta chain was recovered during a study of T-cell memory formation after mild COVID-19. Study context: Largely donor-specific sequence clusters came from a couple of donors.

Many counts were recorded for this clonotype. TCRdb used MiXCR to reprocess the 5' RACE reads, holding one entry per CDR3 protein. The sample shows more than 350,000 distinct CDR3 sequences, about 16% of them seen only once. The germline V gene has CDR1 SEHNR and CDR2 FQNEAQ (reference sequence). CDR3 length: 14 residues. V was shortened by 1 base and J by 1 base, with 5 bases between the two germline ends. The sequenced material came from PBMCs or a T cell subset sorted from them (not recorded which). V and J are TRBV7-9 and TRBJ1-3; D is undetermined. The TCR was taken from a man aged 18 to 29 who had mild COVID-19 (a few samples of this study predate the infection). Cell type and time point are not known. For the CDR3, the DNA is TGTGCCAGCAGCTTAGGGGGATCTGGAAACACCATATATTTT. Protein sequence: CASSLGGSGNTIYF.